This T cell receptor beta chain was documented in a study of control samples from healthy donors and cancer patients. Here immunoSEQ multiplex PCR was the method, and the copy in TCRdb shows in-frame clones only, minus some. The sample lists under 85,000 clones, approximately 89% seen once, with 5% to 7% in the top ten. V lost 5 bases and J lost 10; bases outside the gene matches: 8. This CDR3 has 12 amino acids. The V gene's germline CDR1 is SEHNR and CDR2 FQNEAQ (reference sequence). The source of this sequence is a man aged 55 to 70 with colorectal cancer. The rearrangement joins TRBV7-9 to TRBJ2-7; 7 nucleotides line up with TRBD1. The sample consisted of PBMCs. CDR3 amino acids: CASSLDRAEQYF. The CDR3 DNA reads TGTGCCAGCAGCCTAGACAGGGCGGAACAGTACTTC.